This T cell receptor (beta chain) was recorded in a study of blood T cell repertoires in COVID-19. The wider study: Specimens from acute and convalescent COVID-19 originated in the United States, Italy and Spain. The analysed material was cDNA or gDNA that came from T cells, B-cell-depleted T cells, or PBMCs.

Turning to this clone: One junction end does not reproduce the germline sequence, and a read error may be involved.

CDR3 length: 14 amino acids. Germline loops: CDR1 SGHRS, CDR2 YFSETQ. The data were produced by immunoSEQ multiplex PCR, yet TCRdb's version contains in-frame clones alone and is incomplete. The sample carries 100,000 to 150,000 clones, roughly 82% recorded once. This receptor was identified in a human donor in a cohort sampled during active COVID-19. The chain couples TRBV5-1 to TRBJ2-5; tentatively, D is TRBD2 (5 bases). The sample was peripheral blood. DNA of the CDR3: TGCGCCAGCAGCGAGGGTACCCAGGCCGGTCTGCCCCACTTC. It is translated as CASSEGTQAGLPHF.